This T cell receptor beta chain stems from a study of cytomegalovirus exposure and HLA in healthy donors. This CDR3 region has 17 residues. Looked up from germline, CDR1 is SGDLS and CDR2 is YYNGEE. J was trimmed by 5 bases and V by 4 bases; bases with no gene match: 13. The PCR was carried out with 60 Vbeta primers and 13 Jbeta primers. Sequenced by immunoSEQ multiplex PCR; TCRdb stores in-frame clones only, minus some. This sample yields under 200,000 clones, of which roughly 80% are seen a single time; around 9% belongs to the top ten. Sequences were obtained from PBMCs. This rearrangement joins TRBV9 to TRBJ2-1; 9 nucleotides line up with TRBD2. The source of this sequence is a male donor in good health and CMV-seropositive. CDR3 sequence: CASSTGVGTSLHNEQFF. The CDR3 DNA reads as TGTGCCAGCAGCACCGGCGTTGGGACTAGCCTTCACAATGAGCAGTTCTTC.